The source of this TCR beta chain is a study of Graves' ophthalmopathy and Graves' hyperthyroidism. The sequenced template was RNA, covering the TCR beta CDR3 region. A first-round RT-PCR used HTBI primers, followed by a second-round multiplex PCR. Each CDR3 protein gets one entry after TCRdb re-called the multiplex PCR reads with MiXCR. The sample lists roughly 380,000 distinct CDR3 sequences; 15% were seen once. The CDR3 spans 14 residues. Deletions cut 2 bases from V and 6 bases from J, with 11 bases between. In germline, CDR1 is MNHEY, CDR2 SVGAGI. J is TRBJ1-5 and V is TRBV6-5; D uncertain. Sequenced sample: peripheral blood. This TCR was recovered from a woman aged 18-29 years with stable Graves' hyperthyroidism. In DNA form, the CDR3 reads TGTGCCAGCAGTTACCTCAGACGTCCTCAGCCCCAGCATTTT. This gives the protein CASSYLRRPQPQHF.